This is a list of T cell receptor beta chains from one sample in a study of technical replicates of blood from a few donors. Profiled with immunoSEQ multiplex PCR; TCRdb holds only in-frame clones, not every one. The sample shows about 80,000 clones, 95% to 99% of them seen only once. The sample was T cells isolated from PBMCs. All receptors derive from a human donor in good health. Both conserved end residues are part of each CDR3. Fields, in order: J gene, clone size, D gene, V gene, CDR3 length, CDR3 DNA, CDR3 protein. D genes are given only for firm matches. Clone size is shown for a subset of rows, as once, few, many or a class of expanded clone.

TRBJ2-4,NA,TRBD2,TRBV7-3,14,TGTGCCAGCAGCTTGGGAGCGGGAGAGTACATTCAGTACTTC,CASSLGAGEYIQYF
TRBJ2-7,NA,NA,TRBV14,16,TGTGCCAGCAGCCAAGCTTGGGGGGGGCGGCATGGCGAGCAGTACTTC,CASSQAWGGRHGEQYF
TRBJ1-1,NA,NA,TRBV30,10,TGTGCCTGGAGTGTTCTAAAAGCTTTCTTT,CAWSVLKAFF
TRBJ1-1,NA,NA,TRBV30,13,TGTGCCTGGAGGGACTCAGGTTACACTGAAGCTTTCTTT,CAWRDSGYTEAFF
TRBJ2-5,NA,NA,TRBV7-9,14,TGTGCCAGCAGCTTAGTTTCAGGGGGGGAGACCCAGTACTTC,CASSLVSGGETQYF
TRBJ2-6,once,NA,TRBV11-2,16,TGTGCCAGCAGCTTAGCCCAGTTCTCTGGGGCCAACGTCCTGACTTTC,CASSLAQFSGANVLTF
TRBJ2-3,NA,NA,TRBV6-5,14,TGTGCCAGCAGTTACAGCACAGGGCTAGATACGCAGTATTTT,CASSYSTGLDTQYF
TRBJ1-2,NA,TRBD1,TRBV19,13,TGTGCCAGTAAAGGGACAGAAGTCTATGGCTACACCTTC,CASKGTEVYGYTF
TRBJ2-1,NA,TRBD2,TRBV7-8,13,TGTGCCAGCAGCTCGTGGACTAGCGGGAAGCAGTTCTTC,CASSSWTSGKQFF
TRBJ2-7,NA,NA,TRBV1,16,TGCACCAGCAGCCACCCCTGGGACAGTGAGTTGGGGGAGCAGTACTTC,CTSSHPWDSELGEQYF
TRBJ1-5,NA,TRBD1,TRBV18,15,TGTGCCAGCTCACTGGGACAGGTAAAGAATCAGCCCCAGCATTTT,CASSLGQVKNQPQHF
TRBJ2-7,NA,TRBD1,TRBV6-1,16,TGTGCCAGCAGTGAAGTAGGGACAGGGAGCTCCTACGAGCAGTACTTC,CASSEVGTGSSYEQYF
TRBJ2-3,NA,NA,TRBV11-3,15,TGTGCCAGCAGCTTAGGGGACTTTCTTACAGATACGCAGTATTTT,CASSLGDFLTDTQYF
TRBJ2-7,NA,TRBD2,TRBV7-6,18,TGTGCCAGCAGCGCGGGACTAGCGGGGAAGGGGAGCTCCTACGAGCAGTACTTC,CASSAGLAGKGSSYEQYF
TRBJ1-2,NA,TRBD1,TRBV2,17,TGTGCCAGCAGTGAAGCCGGGACAGAATCCCCTAACTATGGCTACACCTTC,CASSEAGTESPNYGYTF
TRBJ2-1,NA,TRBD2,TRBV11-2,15,TGTGCCAGCAGCTTAGCGGCGGGAGGGGTCGGTGAGCAGTTCTTC,CASSLAAGGVGEQFF
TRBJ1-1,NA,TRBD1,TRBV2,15,TGTGCCAGCAGCTATGAGACAGGGGTGAGCGCTGAAGCTTTCTTT,CASSYETGVSAEAFF
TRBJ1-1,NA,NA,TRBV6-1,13,TGCCGCGTTGGGGGGGGCATGAACACTGAAGCTTTCTTT,CRVGGGMNTEAFF
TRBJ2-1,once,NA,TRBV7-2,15,TGTGCCAGCAGTCTAGACACCGGGGCCTACAATGAGCAGTTCTTC,CASSLDTGAYNEQFF
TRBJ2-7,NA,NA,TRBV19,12,TGTGCCAGTTCCGAAAGGGGCTACGAGCAGTACTTC,CASSERGYEQYF
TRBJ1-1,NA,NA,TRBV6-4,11,TGTGCCAGCAGTGACGGAGCTGAAGCTTTCTTT,CASSDGAEAFF
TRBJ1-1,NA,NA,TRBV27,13,TGTGCCAGCTTTCGGGGGGGGAACACTGAAGCTTTCTTT,CASFRGGNTEAFF
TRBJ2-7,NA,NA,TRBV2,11,TGTGCCGTTCGTAGCTCCTACGAGCAGTACTTC,CAVRSSYEQYF
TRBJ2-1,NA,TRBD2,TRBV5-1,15,TGCGCCAGCAGCCAAACTAGCGGCCAATACAATGAGCAGTTCTTC,CASSQTSGQYNEQFF
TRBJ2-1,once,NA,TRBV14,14,TGTGCCAGCAGCCAAGATCAGTGGCGGGACCGGTGGGTCTTC,CASSQDQWRDRWVF
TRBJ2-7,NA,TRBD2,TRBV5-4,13,TGTGCCAGCAGCTGGGAGGGCCCCCACGAGCAGTACTTC,CASSWEGPHEQYF